The TCR beta chain described here comes from a study of T cells after yellow fever vaccination. The study's findings and limits: Post-booster repertoires again held most primary-vaccination clones (roughly 95% CD4, 88% CD8). Though weaker, the secondary response peaked faster, on day 5 versus 15. High-abundance clonotypes from the bulk population could contaminate FACS-sorted repertoires.

TCRdb re-called the 5' RACE reads with MiXCR, one entry per CDR3 protein. The sample has 300,000 to 350,000 distinct CDR3 sequences; 3.5% to 4.5% are singletons. This clonotype was counted many times. Its specificity is not known. The germline V gene encodes CDR1 SQVTM and CDR2 ANQGSEA. Trimming removed 1 base at V and 8 bases at J, with 15 bases between. CDR3 size: 14 residues. This TCR was recovered from a man aged 18-30 years who received the YFV17D yellow fever vaccine. The V and J genes are TRBV29-1 and TRBJ2-1, with D possibly matching TRBD1 (6 bases). Sequencing used PBMCs, obtained 15 days after the yellow fever booster vaccination. The CDR3: CSVEGGPVLDEQFF. The CDR3 nucleotides read TGCAGCGTTGAAGGGGGGCCAGTTTTGGATGAGCAGTTCTTC.